Listed below are T cell receptor beta chains from one sample, sequenced in a study of shared clonotypes between healthy human individuals. Produced via immunoSEQ multiplex PCR; TCRdb's table is partial and in-frame only. Among roughly 1,100,000 clones listed, 60% to 80% were seen once. Sequenced sample: memory CD4+ T cells sorted from blood. The origin of the receptors is a man aged 18 to 30 in good health. Both conserved end residues are part of each CDR3. Each record gives: clone size, D gene, J gene, V gene, CDR3 protein, CDR3 DNA. The D gene is left open where the match is weak. The listing skips clone size in some rows; elsewhere it reads once, few, many or a size class.

clone size: many
D gene: .
J gene: TRBJ1-3
V gene: TRBV2
CDR3 protein: CASSPRGRESDTIYF
CDR3 DNA: TGTGCCAGCAGTCCAAGGGGCAGGGAGTCGGACACCATATATTTT

clone size: .
D gene: .
J gene: TRBJ2-7
V gene: TRBV2
CDR3 protein: CASSAGKSYEQYF
CDR3 DNA: TGTGCCAGCAGTGCAGGGAAGTCCTACGAGCAGTACTTC

clone size: .
D gene: TRBD2
J gene: TRBJ2-3
V gene: TRBV27
CDR3 protein: CASSLSGTSGTQTPQYF
CDR3 DNA: TGTGCCAGCAGTTTATCCGGGACTAGCGGGACCCAAACCCCGCAGTATTTT

clone size: .
D gene: .
J gene: TRBJ1-1
V gene: TRBV7-2
CDR3 protein: CASSLTGYTEAFF
CDR3 DNA: TGTGCCAGCAGCTTAACAGGGTACACTGAAGCTTTCTTT

clone size: .
D gene: .
J gene: TRBJ2-5
V gene: TRBV7-2
CDR3 protein: CASSLASRPGETQYF
CDR3 DNA: TGTGCCAGCAGCTTAGCGTCCCGGCCGGGAGAGACCCAGTACTTC

clone size: .
D gene: .
J gene: TRBJ1-6
V gene: TRBV5-5
CDR3 protein: CASSSSSSPGRYYSNSPLHF
CDR3 DNA: TGTGCCAGCAGCTCCTCATCATCTCCTGGACGGTACTATTCCAATTCACCCCTCCACTTT

clone size: many
D gene: TRBD2
J gene: TRBJ2-2
V gene: TRBV6-9
CDR3 protein: CARSLADTGELFF
CDR3 DNA: TGTGCCAGGTCGCTAGCGGACACCGGGGAGCTGTTTTTT

clone size: .
D gene: TRBD1
J gene: TRBJ1-2
V gene: TRBV7-9
CDR3 protein: CASSSPGQGADGYTF
CDR3 DNA: TGTGCCAGCAGCTCGCCGGGACAGGGGGCTGATGGCTACACCTTC

clone size: .
D gene: .
J gene: TRBJ1-2
V gene: TRBV2
CDR3 protein: CASKRAGPSEGYTF
CDR3 DNA: TGTGCCAGCAAGCGGGCAGGGCCGAGTGAAGGCTACACCTTC

clone size: .
D gene: .
J gene: TRBJ2-5
V gene: TRBV11-2
CDR3 protein: CASSRGPVIAQTQYF
CDR3 DNA: TGTGCCAGCAGCCGAGGACCCGTTATCGCCCAGACCCAGTACTTC

clone size: .
D gene: TRBD1
J gene: TRBJ1-2
V gene: TRBV7-2
CDR3 protein: CASSLEDRRYYGYTF
CDR3 DNA: TGTGCCAGCAGCTTGGAGGACAGGCGATACTATGGCTACACCTTC